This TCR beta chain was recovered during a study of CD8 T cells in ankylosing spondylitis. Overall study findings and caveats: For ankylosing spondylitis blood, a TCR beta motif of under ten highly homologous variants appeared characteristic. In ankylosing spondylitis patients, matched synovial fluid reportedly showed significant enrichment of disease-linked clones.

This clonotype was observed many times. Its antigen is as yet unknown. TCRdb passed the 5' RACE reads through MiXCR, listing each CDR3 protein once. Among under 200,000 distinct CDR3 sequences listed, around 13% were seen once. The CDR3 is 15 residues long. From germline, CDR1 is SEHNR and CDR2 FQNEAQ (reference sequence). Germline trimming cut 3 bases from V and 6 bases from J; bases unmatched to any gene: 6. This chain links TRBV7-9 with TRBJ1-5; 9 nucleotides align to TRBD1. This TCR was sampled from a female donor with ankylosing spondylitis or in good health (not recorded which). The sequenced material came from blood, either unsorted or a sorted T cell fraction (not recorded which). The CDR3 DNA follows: TGTGCCAGCAGCTTTGGTGACAGGGGGTTTCAGCCCCAGCATTTT. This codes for CASSFGDRGFQPQHF.